This TCR beta chain was sequenced in a study of Ad26.COV2.S vaccination and SARS-CoV-2 variants. Across the study: Sample donor was a member of the COV1001 Ad26.COV2.S trial arm.

Whole-study results and caveats: Breadth and depth estimates from TCRs may understate total T cell responses.

The data were produced by immunoSEQ multiplex PCR, yet TCRdb's version contains in-frame clones alone and is incomplete. Found here are 380,000 or so clones, around 89% of them singletons; the top ten hold approximately 5.9%. Treatment in this sample: over 15 received Ad26.COV2.S at low or high dose, single or two shots; roughly 5 received placebo; per-sample allocation not given. Sampling was done on day 63 after the first vaccine or placebo injection. As to this clone: Its antigen remains unidentified.

The germline V gene has CDR1 SGHTA and CDR2 FQGTGA. Trimming at V came to 5 bases and at J to 0 bases, leaving 13 bases not matched to a gene. The CDR3 runs to 18 residues. The TCR originated in a person aged 18 to 65 who received the Ad26.COV2.S COVID-19 vaccine or a placebo. Sequencing used peripheral blood, obtained in a trial of Ad26.COV2.S vaccine versus placebo. The rearrangement links TRBV7-3 to TRBJ2-5; 9 positions agree with TRBD2. CDR3 in DNA: TGTGCCAGCAGCCAAGGCGGGAGGGCCGGCATAGACCAAGAGACCCAGTACTTC. It is translated as CASSQGGRAGIDQETQYF.